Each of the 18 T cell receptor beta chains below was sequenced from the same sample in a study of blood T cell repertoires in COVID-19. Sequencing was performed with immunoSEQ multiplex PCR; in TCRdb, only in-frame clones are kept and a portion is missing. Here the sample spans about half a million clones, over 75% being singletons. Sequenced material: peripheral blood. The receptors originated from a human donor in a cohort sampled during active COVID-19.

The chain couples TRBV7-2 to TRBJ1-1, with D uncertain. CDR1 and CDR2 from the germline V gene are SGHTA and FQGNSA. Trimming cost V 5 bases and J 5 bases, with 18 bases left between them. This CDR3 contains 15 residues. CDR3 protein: CASSAEAGGGTEAFF. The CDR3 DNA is TGTGCCAGCAGCGCTGAGGCAGGCGGAGGGACTGAAGCTTTCTTT. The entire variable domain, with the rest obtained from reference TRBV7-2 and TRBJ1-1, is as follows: GAGVSQSPSNKVTEKGKDVELRCDPISGHTALYWYRQSLGQGLEFLIYFQGNSAPDKSGLPSDRFSAERTGGSVSTLTIQRTQQEDSAVYLCASSAEAGGGTEAFFGQGTRLTVV.

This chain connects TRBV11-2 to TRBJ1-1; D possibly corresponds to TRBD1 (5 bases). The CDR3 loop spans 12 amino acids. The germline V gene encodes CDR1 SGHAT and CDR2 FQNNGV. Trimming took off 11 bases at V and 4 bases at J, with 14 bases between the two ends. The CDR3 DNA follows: TGTGCCGGGGGGGGGTCGAGCACTGAAGCTTTCTTT. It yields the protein CAGGGSSTEAFF. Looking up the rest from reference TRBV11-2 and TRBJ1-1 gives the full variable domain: EAGVAQSPRYKIIEKRQSVAFWCNPISGHATLYWYQQILGQGPKLLIQFQNNGVVDDSQLPKDRFSAERLKGVDSTLKIQPAKLEDSAVYLCAGGGSSTEAFFGQGTRLTVV.

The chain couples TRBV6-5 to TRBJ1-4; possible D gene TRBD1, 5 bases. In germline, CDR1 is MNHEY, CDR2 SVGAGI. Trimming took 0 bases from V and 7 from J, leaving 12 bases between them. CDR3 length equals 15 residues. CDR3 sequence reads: CASSYSAGRGEKLFF. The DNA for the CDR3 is TGTGCCAGCAGTTACTCGGCAGGGAGGGGTGAAAAACTGTTTTTT.

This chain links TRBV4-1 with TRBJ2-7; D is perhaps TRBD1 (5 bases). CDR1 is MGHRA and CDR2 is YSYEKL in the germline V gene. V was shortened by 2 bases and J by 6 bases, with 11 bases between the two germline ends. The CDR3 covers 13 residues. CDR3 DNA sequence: TGCGCCAGCAGCCAACGCCCAGGGCCCGAGCAGTACTTC. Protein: CASSQRPGPEQYF.

The CDR3: CASSAPGATNEKLFF. The CDR3 region has the DNA TGTGCCAGCAGTGCCCCAGGGGCAACTAATGAAAAACTGTTTTTT. The chain couples TRBV2 to TRBJ1-4, with D possibly TRBD1 on 6 matching bases. The germline V gene has CDR1 SNHLY and CDR2 FYNNEI. The V end was cut by 4 bases, the J end by 0 bases, with 9 bases between. The CDR3 length is 15 residues.

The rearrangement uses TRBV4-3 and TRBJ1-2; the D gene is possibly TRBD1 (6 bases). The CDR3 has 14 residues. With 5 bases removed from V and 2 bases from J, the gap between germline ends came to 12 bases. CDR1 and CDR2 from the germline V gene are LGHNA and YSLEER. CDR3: CASSDPGANYGYTF. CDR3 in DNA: TGCGCCAGCAGCGACCCAGGGGCGAACTATGGCTACACCTTC.

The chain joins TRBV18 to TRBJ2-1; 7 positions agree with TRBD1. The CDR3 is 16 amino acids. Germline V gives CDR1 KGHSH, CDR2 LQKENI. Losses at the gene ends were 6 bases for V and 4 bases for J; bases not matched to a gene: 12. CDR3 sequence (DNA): TGTGCCAGCTCGCAAAACCGGGACAGAGTGTACAATGAGCAGTTCTTC. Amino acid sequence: CASSQNRDRVYNEQFF.

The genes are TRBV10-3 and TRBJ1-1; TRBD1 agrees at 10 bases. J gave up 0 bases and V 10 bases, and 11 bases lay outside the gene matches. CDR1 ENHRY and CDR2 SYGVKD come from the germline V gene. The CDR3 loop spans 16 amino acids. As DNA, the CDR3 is TGTGCCACCAGACAGGGGGCGCCGGTCATGAACACTGAAGCTTTCTTT. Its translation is CATRQGAPVMNTEAFF.

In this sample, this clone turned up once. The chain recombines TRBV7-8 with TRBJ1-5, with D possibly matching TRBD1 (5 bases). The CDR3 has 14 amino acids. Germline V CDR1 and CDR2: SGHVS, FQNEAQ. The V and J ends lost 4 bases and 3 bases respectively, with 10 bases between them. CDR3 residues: CASSSDSYNQPQHF. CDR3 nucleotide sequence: TGTGCCAGCAGCTCCGACAGTTACAATCAGCCCCAGCATTTT.

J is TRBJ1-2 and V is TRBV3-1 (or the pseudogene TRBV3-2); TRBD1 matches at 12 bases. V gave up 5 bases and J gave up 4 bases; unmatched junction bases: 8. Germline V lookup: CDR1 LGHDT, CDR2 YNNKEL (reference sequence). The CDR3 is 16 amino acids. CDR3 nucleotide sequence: TGTGCCAGCAGCAAAGGGACAGGGGGCACGGGCTATGGCTACACCTTC. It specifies CASSKGTGGTGYGYTF.

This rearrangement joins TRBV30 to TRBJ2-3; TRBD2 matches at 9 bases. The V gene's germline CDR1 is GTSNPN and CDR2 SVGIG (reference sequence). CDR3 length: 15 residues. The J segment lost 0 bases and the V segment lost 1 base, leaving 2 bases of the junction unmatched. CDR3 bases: TGTGCCTGGAGTGGGCTAGCGGGGAGCACAGATACGCAGTATTTT. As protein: CAWSGLAGSTDTQYF.

CDR3 sequence reads: CASSQSDSYGYTF. DNA for the CDR3: TGTGCCAGTAGTCAAAGCGACAGCTATGGCTACACCTTC. The gene calls are TRBV19 and TRBJ1-2, with a weak D call TRBD1 (5 bases). Looked up from germline, CDR1 is LNHDA and CDR2 is SQIVND (reference sequence). The V and J ends lost 5 bases and 4 bases respectively, with 11 bases between them. The CDR3 runs 13 residues.

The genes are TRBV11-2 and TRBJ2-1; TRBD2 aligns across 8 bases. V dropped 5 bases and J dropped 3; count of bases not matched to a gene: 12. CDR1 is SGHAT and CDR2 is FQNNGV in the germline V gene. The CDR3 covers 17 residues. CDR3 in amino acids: CASSPRGRGLVYNEQFF. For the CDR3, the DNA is TGTGCCAGCAGCCCAAGAGGACGGGGACTAGTCTACAATGAGCAGTTCTTC.

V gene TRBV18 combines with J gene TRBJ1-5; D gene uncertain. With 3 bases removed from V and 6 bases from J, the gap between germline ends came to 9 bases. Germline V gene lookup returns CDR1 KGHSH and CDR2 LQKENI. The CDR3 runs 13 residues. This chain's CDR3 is CASSPPGGQPQHF. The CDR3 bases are TGTGCCAGCTCACCTCCGGGAGGTCAGCCCCAGCATTTT.

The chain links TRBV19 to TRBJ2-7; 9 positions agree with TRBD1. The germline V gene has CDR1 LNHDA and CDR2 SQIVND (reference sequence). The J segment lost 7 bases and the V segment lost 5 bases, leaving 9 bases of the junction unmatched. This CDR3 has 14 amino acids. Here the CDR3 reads CASSATGTGFEQYF. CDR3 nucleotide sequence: TGTGCCAGTAGTGCAACCGGGACAGGGTTTGAGCAGTACTTC.

CDR3 protein: CAVTGGGSGPSYEQYF. The CDR3 nucleotides are TGTGCCGTCACGGGGGGCGGGAGTGGCCCTTCCTACGAGCAGTACTTC. V usage is TRBV10-3 and J usage is TRBJ2-7; D possibly corresponds to TRBD2 (7 bases). The V gene lost 11 bases and the J gene lost 1 base, with 24 bases spanning the gap. CDR3 length: 16 amino acids. The germline V gene has CDR1 ENHRY and CDR2 SYGVKD.

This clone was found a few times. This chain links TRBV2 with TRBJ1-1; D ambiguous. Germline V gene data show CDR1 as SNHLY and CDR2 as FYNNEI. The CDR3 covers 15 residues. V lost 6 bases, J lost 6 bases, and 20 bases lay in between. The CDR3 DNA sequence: TGTGCCAGCAGCTCCGGACCGGCCGCGGGAGCTGAAGCTTTCTTT. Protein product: CASSSGPAAGAEAFF.

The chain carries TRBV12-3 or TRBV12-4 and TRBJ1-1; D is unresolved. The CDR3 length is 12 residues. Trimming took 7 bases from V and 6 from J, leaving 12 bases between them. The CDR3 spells CASTWGVSEAFF. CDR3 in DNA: TGTGCCAGCACGTGGGGAGTATCTGAAGCTTTCTTT.